This T cell receptor beta chain was observed in a study of blood T cell repertoires in COVID-19. Germline V gene data show CDR1 as LNHDA and CDR2 as SQIVND (reference sequence). There are 13 residues in the CDR3. Trimming cost V 5 bases and J 8 bases, with 13 bases left between them. Measured with immunoSEQ multiplex PCR; TCRdb has only the in-frame clones, and not every one. The data contain 90,000 or so clones, less than 75% of them singletons. The sample comprised peripheral blood. This sequence joins TRBV19 and TRBJ2-4; D is perhaps TRBD1 (6 bases). This receptor was obtained from a woman aged 55-69 years in a cohort sampled during active or convalescent COVID-19. CDR3 residues: CASSVQGADIQYF. In DNA, the CDR3 is TGTGCCAGTAGTGTACAGGGTGCCGACATTCAGTACTTC.